This entry is about one T cell receptor (beta chain). CDR1 is MNHEY, CDR2 SVGAGI, per germline. There are 14 residues in the CDR3. With 4 bases removed from V and 4 bases from J, the gap between germline ends came to 13 bases. For the second PCR, which ran for about 7 to 12 cycles, a sample-barcoded 5' primer and a J-beta primer mix were used. In TCRdb, the 5' RACE reads were re-called with MiXCR into one record per CDR3 protein. Of 700,000 or so distinct CDR3 sequences listed, approximately 22% are singletons. This sample is part of a study of blood T cells in healthy people across ages. The receptor comes from a man between 65 and 85 years old in good health. Sequencing was carried out using blood. V is TRBV6-5 and J is TRBJ2-5; D might be TRBD2 (6 bases). CDR3 in amino acids: CASSFPGLPETQYF. DNA of the CDR3: TGTGCCAGCAGTTTCCCGGGACTCCCAGAGACCCAGTACTTC.